Sequencing of this T cell receptor beta chain was carried out in a study of human T cells and chemical hapten exposure. Germline lookup yields CDR1 SGHDT and CDR2 YYEEEE. This CDR3 contains 18 residues. J gave up 6 bases and V 4 bases, and 13 bases lay outside the gene matches. Time point denoted: pre-sensitization, week 0. Treatment specified: therapeutic diphenylcyclopropenone sensitization with weekly scalp DPC. Phlebotomy was performed prior to application of every patch test. This clonotype was found a few times. The target antigen is unknown. Study findings and constraints: Large CDR3 similarity clusters arose significantly more often from expanded TCRs than from controls.

TCRdb passed the RACE reads through MiXCR, listing each CDR3 protein once. The sample lists approximately 260,000 distinct CDR3 sequences; almost 8% were seen once. Source: whole blood, taken in connection with sensitization to the hapten diphenylcyclopropenone (DPC). This TCR came from a young man with alopecia areata. Some clones in this sample may be carry-over from other donors' samples. The chain joins TRBV5-6 to TRBJ2-1, with 13 bases identical to TRBD2. The CDR3 here is CASSPKRLAGGRSNEQFF. CDR3 sequence (DNA): TGTGCCAGCAGCCCGAAAAGACTAGCGGGGGGCCGCTCCAATGAGCAGTTCTTC.